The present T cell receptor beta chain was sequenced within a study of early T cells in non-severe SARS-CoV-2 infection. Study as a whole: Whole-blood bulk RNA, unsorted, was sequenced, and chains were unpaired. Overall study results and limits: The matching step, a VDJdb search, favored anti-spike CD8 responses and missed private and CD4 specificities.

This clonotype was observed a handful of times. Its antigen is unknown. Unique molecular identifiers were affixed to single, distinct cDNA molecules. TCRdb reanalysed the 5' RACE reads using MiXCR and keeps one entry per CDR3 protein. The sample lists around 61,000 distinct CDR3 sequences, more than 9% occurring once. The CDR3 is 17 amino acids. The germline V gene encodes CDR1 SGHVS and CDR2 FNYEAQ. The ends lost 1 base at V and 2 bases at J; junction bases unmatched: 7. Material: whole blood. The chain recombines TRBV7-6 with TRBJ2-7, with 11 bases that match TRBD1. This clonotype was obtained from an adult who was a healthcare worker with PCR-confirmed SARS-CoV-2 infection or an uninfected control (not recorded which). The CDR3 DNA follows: TGTGCCAGCAGCTTAGGAGCCCCGGGACAGGGGGCCTACGAGCAGTACTTC. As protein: CASSLGAPGQGAYEQYF.